Presented here are 18 T cell receptor beta chains from one specimen sequenced in a study of beta chain features in type 1 diabetes. Whole-study results and caveats: A moderate, significant TCRB CDR3 shortening appeared in type 1 diabetes across four CD4+ subsets.

Antigens for these TCRs are unknown. Expressed TCRB transcripts were sequenced, since all the RNA that had been isolated was reverse transcribed. The table came from immunoSEQ multiplex PCR; TCRdb's copy has only in-frame clones and leaves some out. Of hundreds of thousands of clones listed, roughly an eighth are singletons. What was sequenced was naive CD4+ T cells from blood. These receptors all come from a man aged 25 to 40 with type 1 diabetes.

V gene TRBV5-1 combines with J gene TRBJ2-7; D possibly corresponds to TRBD1 (6 bases). Germline CDR1 and CDR2: SGHRS and YFSETQ. The CDR3 is 16 residues long. Trimming removed 1 base at V and 3 bases at J, with 17 bases between. The CDR3 DNA follows: TGCGCCAGCAGCTTGTCAGAACAGGGTCCCTTCTACGAGCAGTACTTC. This codes for CASSLSEQGPFYEQYF. Full variable domain (outside the CDR3, taken from reference TRBV5-1 and TRBJ2-7): KAGVTQTPRYLIKTRGQQVTLSCSPISGHRSVSWYQQTPGQGLQFLFEYFSETQRNKGNFPGRFSGRQFSNSRSEMNVSTLELGDSALYLCASSLSEQGPFYEQYFGPGTRLTVT.

The rearrangement joins TRBV28 to TRBJ1-5; D is unresolved. The V end was cut by 2 bases, the J end by 6 bases, with 11 bases between. Germline V gives CDR1 MDHEN, CDR2 SYDVKM. The CDR3 runs 14 residues. As DNA, the CDR3 is TGTGCCAGCAGTTTAAGTAGTTTACTTCAGCCCCAGCATTTT. The encoded protein is CASSLSSLLQPQHF.

The genes are TRBV29-1 and TRBJ2-1; 9 nucleotides match TRBD2. The CDR3 totals 16 residues. The V and J ends lost 4 bases and 1 base, in that order; junction bases with no gene match: 8. Germline loops: CDR1 SQVTM, CDR2 ANQGSEA. CDR3: CSVVGSGSHSYNEQFF. CDR3 sequence (DNA): TGCAGCGTTGTAGGTAGCGGGAGCCATTCCTACAATGAGCAGTTCTTC.

The V call is TRBV27, the J call TRBJ2-2; 9 nucleotides agree with TRBD1. The CDR3 contains 14 residues. The V segment lost 7 bases and the J segment 1 base; nucleotides outside the gene matches: 1. From germline, CDR1 is MNHEY and CDR2 SMNVEV (reference sequence). This CDR3 reads CASTGQGNTGELFF. CDR3 bases: TGTGCCAGCACGGGACAGGGGAACACCGGGGAGCTGTTTTTT.

The chain is built from TRBV25-1 and TRBJ1-1; no reliable D call. The CDR3 totals 14 residues. The germline V gene encodes CDR1 MGHDK and CDR2 SYGVNS. V lost 1 base to trimming and J lost 3 bases, with 9 bases between them. CDR3 sequence: CASSEWMSDTEAFF. CDR3 sequence (DNA): TGTGCCAGCAGTGAATGGATGAGCGACACTGAAGCTTTCTTT.

The rearrangement links TRBV10-3 to TRBJ2-1; 9 bases align to TRBD1. Germline loops: CDR1 ENHRY, CDR2 SYGVKD. This CDR3 is 15 amino acids long. J gave up 9 bases and V 6 bases, and 12 bases lay outside the gene matches. The CDR3 protein is CAISLGQGLGTEQFF. CDR3 nucleotides: TGTGCCATCAGCCTGGGACAGGGATTAGGGACTGAGCAGTTCTTC.

The rearrangement links TRBV7-3 to TRBJ1-2; 10 nucleotides match TRBD1. Per germline, CDR1 SGHTA and CDR2 FQGTGA. V lost 5 bases to trimming and J lost 7 bases; unmatched junction nucleotides: 1. The CDR3 sequence is 12 residues long. The CDR3 coding sequence is TGTGCCAGCAGCCGGACAGGGGGTGGCTACACCTTC. It specifies CASSRTGGGYTF.

In the case of this clone: Other DNA sequences in this specimen translate into the identical CDR3. The CDR3 protein is CASSYSYEQYF. CDR3 nucleotides: TGTGCCAGCAGCTACTCCTACGAGCAGTACTTC. J is TRBJ2-7 and V is TRBV28; D gene ambiguous. The V gene lost 6 bases and the J gene lost 0 bases, with 3 bases spanning the gap. In germline, CDR1 is MDHEN, CDR2 SYDVKM. This CDR3 is 11 amino acids long.

This clone was detected only a few times. The chain links TRBV6-6 to TRBJ2-3; TRBD1 matches 10 bases. This CDR3 has 16 amino acids. V lost 5 bases and J lost 1; bases outside the gene matches: 6. CDR1 is MNHNY, CDR2 SVGAGI, per germline (reference sequence). The CDR3 DNA follows: TGTGCCAGCAGTCGGACCGGACAGGGGGGCACAGATACGCAGTATTTT. This gives the protein CASSRTGQGGTDTQYF.

This clone has just a few counts. The V and J genes are TRBV9 and TRBJ2-2, with D perhaps matching TRBD2 (6 bases). Deletions cut 1 base from V and 1 base from J, with 14 bases between. The CDR3 length is 17 residues. Germline loops: CDR1 SGDLS, CDR2 YYNGEE. As DNA, the CDR3 is TGTGCCAGCAGCGTATTTAGCCTCGGGGGGAACACCGGGGAGCTGTTTTTT. Translated: CASSVFSLGGNTGELFF.

J is TRBJ1-1 and V is TRBV5-6, with 7 bases that match TRBD1. The germline gives CDR1 SGHDT, CDR2 YYEEEE. The CDR3 is made up of 12 amino acids. Trimming at V came to 1 base and at J to 10 bases, leaving 4 bases not matched to a gene. The CDR3 loop reads CASSLTGDGAFF. Here the CDR3 DNA reads TGTGCCAGCAGCTTGACAGGGGATGGAGCTTTCTTT.

This clone was observed a few times. This rearrangement joins TRBV9 to TRBJ2-1, with D perhaps TRBD1 (7 bases). The CDR3 is 15 residues long. V was trimmed by 4 bases and J by 0 bases, leaving 11 bases between them. Germline V gives CDR1 SGDLS, CDR2 YYNGEE. CDR3 region: CASSPGGSSYNEQFF. CDR3 sequence (DNA): TGTGCCAGCAGCCCAGGGGGGAGCTCCTACAATGAGCAGTTCTTC.

The CDR3 sequence is CASSAISSGRFYNEQFF. The DNA for the CDR3 is TGTGCCAGCAGTGCCATCTCTAGCGGGAGGTTTTACAATGAGCAGTTCTTC. This sequence joins TRBV25-1 and TRBJ2-1, with 11 bases matching TRBD2. Germline values: CDR1 MGHDK, CDR2 SYGVNS. Trimming took 4 bases from V and 4 from J; bases not matched to a gene: 9. This CDR3 comprises 17 residues.

The table lists this clone with a few counts. The chain recombines TRBV7-3 with TRBJ2-7; 9 nucleotides align to TRBD1. V shed 5 bases, J shed 6 bases, and the junction held 5 bases outside the gene matches. The CDR3 totals 13 residues. Germline lookup yields CDR1 SGHTA and CDR2 FQGTGA. The CDR3 DNA sequence: TGTGCCAGCAGCCTGCGACAGGGGGGCGAGCAGTACTTC. Its translation is CASSLRQGGEQYF.

V and J are TRBV27 and TRBJ2-7; D gene uncertain. CDR3 length equals 13 residues. From germline, CDR1 is MNHEY and CDR2 SMNVEV (reference sequence). The V and J ends lost 3 bases and 2 bases respectively, with 8 bases between them. This CDR3 is CASSLRHPYEQYF. DNA for the CDR3: TGTGCCAGCAGTTTGAGACACCCCTACGAGCAGTACTTC.

The V and J genes are TRBV6-4 and TRBJ2-1; 8 bases map to TRBD2. CDR1 and CDR2 (germline): MRHNA, SNTAGT. The J segment lost 3 bases and the V segment lost 5 bases, leaving 3 bases of the junction unmatched. This CDR3 comprises 14 residues. CDR3 amino acids: CASSQGTSYNEQFF. CDR3 DNA: TGTGCCAGCAGTCAGGGGACTAGCTACAATGAGCAGTTCTTC.

This clone has more than one count but fewer than ten. The CDR3 nucleotides are TGTGCCAGCAGTTTGGACCCGGGACTAGTTGTCAATGAGCAGTTCTTC. It translates to CASSLDPGLVVNEQFF. The chain links TRBV28 to TRBJ2-1, with TRBD2 matching over 8 bases. The CDR3 is 16 amino acids. The V and J ends lost 3 bases and 6 bases, in that order; junction bases with no gene match: 10. The germline V gene encodes CDR1 MDHEN and CDR2 SYDVKM.

J is TRBJ2-3 and V is TRBV2; 14 bases map to TRBD2. The CDR3 loop spans 17 amino acids. Germline V gene lookup returns CDR1 SNHLY and CDR2 FYNNEI. V trimming: 7 bases; J trimming: 5 bases; junction bases outside the gene matches: 11. For the CDR3, the DNA is TGTGCCAGCACCCGCGCCGGGACTAGCGGGAGAGGAGATACGCAGTATTTT. Translating it yields CASTRAGTSGRGDTQYF.